This passage covers 2 T cell receptor beta chains from one sample sequenced in a study of blood T cell repertoires in COVID-19. The table came from immunoSEQ multiplex PCR; TCRdb's copy has only in-frame clones and leaves some out. The repertoire holds roughly 250,000 clones, with 65% to 80% as singletons. The sample was peripheral blood. Source of these receptors: a woman aged 40 to 50 with active or convalescent COVID-19.

The chain recombines TRBV5-5 with TRBJ1-2; the D is unclear. Germline V CDR1 and CDR2: SGHKS, YYEKEE (reference sequence). The CDR3 contains 14 residues. The ends were cut back, 0 bases at V and 8 bases at J, with 14 bases in the middle. The CDR3 region is CASSLAPNGVGYTF. The DNA for the CDR3 is TGTGCCAGCAGCTTGGCCCCCAACGGGGTCGGCTACACCTTC.

The chain links TRBV6-4 to TRBJ2-2; possible D gene TRBD2, 6 bases. The V gene lost 7 bases and the J gene lost 3 bases, with 9 bases spanning the gap. The germline CDR1 and CDR2 sequences are MRHNA and SNTAGT. The CDR3 sequence is 13 residues long. The CDR3 loop reads CASTPGDTGELFF. CDR3 nucleotides: TGTGCCAGCACCCCGGGGGACACCGGGGAGCTGTTTTTT.